This T cell receptor beta chain was recorded in a study of beta chain features in type 1 diabetes. Concerning this clone itself: Antigen specificity is unknown.

Germline CDR1 reads ENHRY; CDR2 reads SYGVKD. CDR3 length equals 14 residues. Trimming removed 6 bases at V and 4 bases at J, with 15 bases between. Whole-study results and caveats: For Type 1 diabetes patients, all four CD4+ subsets carried TCRB CDR3s that were moderately but significantly shorter. Insertions at VDJ junctions were less frequent in type 1 diabetes patients. These patients also deleted more nucleotides at the same junctions.

What was sequenced were expressed TCRB transcripts, since all of the isolated RNA had been reverse transcribed. Generated by immunoSEQ multiplex PCR, the TCRdb table keeps only in-frame clones and is missing some. The sample has approximately 600,000 clones; approximately 13% are singletons. The rearrangement uses TRBV10-3 and TRBJ1-2, with D unresolved. The source is a man aged 25-45 years with type 1 diabetes. What was sequenced was naive CD4+ T cells from blood. The CDR3 here is CAIRDLTPSYGYTF. The DNA of the CDR3 is TGTGCCATCAGGGACTTAACACCTAGCTATGGCTACACCTTC.